This T cell receptor beta chain was found in a study of CD8 T cells in ankylosing spondylitis. The study, taken as a whole, reports: Clones linked to disease were reported to show significant enrichment in matched ankylosing spondylitis synovial fluid.

The CDR3 runs 15 residues. Per the germline V gene, CDR1 is SNHLY and CDR2 is FYNNEI. V dropped 4 bases and J dropped 7; count of bases not matched to a gene: 9. Quantitative 5'-RACE with molecular barcodes generated TCR beta libraries. TCRdb reprocessed the 5' RACE reads via MiXCR and lists one record per CDR3 protein. In the table there are 250,000 or so distinct CDR3 sequences, 18% of which are singletons. This clonotype came up a few times. Antigen unknown. The rearrangement joins TRBV2 to TRBJ1-4, with 7 bases aligning to TRBD1. The sample taken for sequencing was blood, either unsorted or a sorted T cell fraction (not recorded which). The sequence came from a male donor with ankylosing spondylitis or in good health (not recorded which). DNA of the CDR3: TGTGCCAGCAGTGCACGAACAGGGGAGGGTGAAAAACTGTTTTTT. This codes for CASSARTGEGEKLFF.